The clone carrying this T cell receptor (beta chain) was counted at least ten times. The antigen is unknown. The sample is drawn from a study of T cells in Graves' hyperthyroidism and ophthalmopathy. Study background: At the time of initial diagnosis and before any treatment, peripheral blood was collected.

Patients were excluded because of uncontrolled infection, other autoimmune disease, pregnancy or lactation. The source material, RNA transcripts, was used to amplify TCR beta CDR3 regions. HTBI primers were employed in a first-round RT-PCR of the TCR CDR3. TCRdb analysed the multiplex PCR reads with MiXCR anew, one entry per CDR3 protein. The sample contains about 570,000 distinct CDR3 sequences, around 15% of which appear only once. The CDR3 runs to 13 residues. J lost 6 bases, V lost 4 bases, and 4 bases had no gene match. Per the germline V gene, CDR1 is LGHDT and CDR2 is YNNKEL (reference sequence). Broader study findings: Model output signaled ophthalmopathy a median roughly 6.1 months ahead of onset.

The chain combines TRBV3-1 with TRBJ2-7, with TRBD2 matching 9 bases. This TCR was recovered from a woman aged 40 to 49 with Graves' hyperthyroidism. Sequencing used blood. The DNA of the CDR3 is TGTGCCAGCAGCCTTAGCGGGAGCTCCGAGCAGTACTTC. Its protein is CASSLSGSSEQYF.